These T cell receptor beta chains were read from a single sample in a study of T cell responses to AZD1222 COVID-19 vaccine. The method was immunoSEQ multiplex PCR; TCRdb's version includes in-frame clones alone and lacks a portion of them. The table records 150,000 to 200,000 clones, 90% to 95% of them present only once. Material: peripheral blood, obtained on day 0 of AZD1222 vaccination. Source of these receptors: an adult in good health. Each CDR3 is given with its conserved first and last residue. The D gene is left open where the match is weak. Expanded clones get a size class; other rows say once, few or many, or leave the size out.

d_gene: .
j_gene: TRBJ1-5
v_gene: TRBV2
abundance: .
len: 13
CDR3aa: CASSERTPQPQHF

d_gene: .
j_gene: TRBJ1-6
v_gene: TRBV30
abundance: .
len: 15
CDR3aa: CAWSVRRGGNSPLHF

d_gene: TRBD1
j_gene: TRBJ2-1
v_gene: TRBV28
abundance: .
len: 15
CDR3aa: CASSLGQSSYNEQFF

d_gene: TRBD2
j_gene: TRBJ2-7
v_gene: TRBV11-2
abundance: once
len: 16
CDR3aa: CASSLTLRGGPDEQYF

d_gene: TRBD2
j_gene: TRBJ2-7
v_gene: TRBV14
abundance: .
len: 14
CDR3aa: CASSQVISGSEQYF

d_gene: TRBD1
j_gene: TRBJ1-1
v_gene: TRBV28
abundance: .
len: 16
CDR3aa: CASSLSLGTGNTEAFF

d_gene: TRBD2
j_gene: TRBJ2-7
v_gene: TRBV5-1
abundance: .
len: 16
CDR3aa: CASSLSSTSGSYEQYF

d_gene: .
j_gene: TRBJ2-2
v_gene: TRBV5-4
abundance: .
len: 15
CDR3aa: CASTTTFANTGELFF

d_gene: .
j_gene: TRBJ2-5
v_gene: TRBV7-9
abundance: .
len: 12
CDR3aa: CASLGGRETQYF

d_gene: TRBD1
j_gene: TRBJ2-7
v_gene: TRBV9
abundance: .
len: 14
CDR3aa: CASSGTGGYYEQYF

d_gene: .
j_gene: TRBJ2-2
v_gene: TRBV6-4
abundance: .
len: 16
CDR3aa: CASSESGLILTGELFF

d_gene: .
j_gene: TRBJ2-1
v_gene: TRBV29-1
abundance: .
len: 13
CDR3aa: CSVEDQGNNEQFF

d_gene: TRBD2
j_gene: TRBJ2-1
v_gene: TRBV14
abundance: .
len: 14
CDR3aa: CASSQDLLGLEQFF

d_gene: TRBD1
j_gene: TRBJ2-7
v_gene: TRBV11-3
abundance: .
len: 14
CDR3aa: CASSLGATGYEQYF

d_gene: TRBD1
j_gene: TRBJ2-7
v_gene: TRBV5-1
abundance: .
len: 15
CDR3aa: CASSNSGQASYEQYF

d_gene: TRBD1
j_gene: TRBJ1-4
v_gene: TRBV13
abundance: .
len: 18
CDR3aa: CASSLRGQGGSTNEKLFF

d_gene: .
j_gene: TRBJ2-6
v_gene: TRBV5-1
abundance: .
len: 20
CDR3aa: CASRPWGSWNPGSGANVLTF

d_gene: TRBD1
j_gene: TRBJ1-3
v_gene: TRBV28
abundance: .
len: 15
CDR3aa: CASSFHRQGGNTIYF

d_gene: .
j_gene: TRBJ2-6
v_gene: TRBV30
abundance: .
len: 16
CDR3aa: CAWSVSLSSGANVLTF

d_gene: .
j_gene: TRBJ1-3
v_gene: TRBV6-2/TRBV6-3
abundance: .
len: 16
CDR3aa: CASSYGQRKSGNTIYF

d_gene: .
j_gene: TRBJ1-2
v_gene: TRBV5-1
abundance: .
len: 12
CDR3aa: CANRQGDRPSTF

d_gene: .
j_gene: TRBJ2-5
v_gene: TRBV5-4
abundance: .
len: 14
CDR3aa: CASSLGAGQETQYF

d_gene: TRBD1
j_gene: TRBJ2-6
v_gene: TRBV7-3
abundance: .
len: 18
CDR3aa: CASSPRTGAYSGANVLTF

d_gene: TRBD1
j_gene: TRBJ1-5
v_gene: TRBV28
abundance: .
len: 13
CDR3aa: CASRQGGNQPQHF

d_gene: .
j_gene: TRBJ2-7
v_gene: TRBV25-1
abundance: .
len: 13
CDR3aa: CASSETLTYEQYF

d_gene: TRBD1
j_gene: TRBJ1-4
v_gene: TRBV29-1
abundance: .
len: 13
CDR3aa: CSVATGFAEKLFF

d_gene: .
j_gene: TRBJ2-1
v_gene: TRBV29-1
abundance: .
len: 15
CDR3aa: CSASRTGRVYNEQFF

d_gene: .
j_gene: TRBJ1-1
v_gene: TRBV20-1
abundance: .
len: 14
CDR3aa: CSASKAGTATEAFF

d_gene: .
j_gene: TRBJ2-7
v_gene: TRBV19
abundance: .
len: 13
CDR3aa: CASSIQESYEQYF

d_gene: .
j_gene: TRBJ2-7
v_gene: TRBV5-6
abundance: .
len: 12
CDR3aa: CASSFGANEQYF

d_gene: .
j_gene: TRBJ2-2
v_gene: TRBV6-2/TRBV6-3
abundance: .
len: 15
CDR3aa: CASSRLRGNTGELFF

d_gene: .
j_gene: TRBJ2-2
v_gene: TRBV6-5
abundance: .
len: 15
CDR3aa: CASSYREGGSGELFF

d_gene: .
j_gene: TRBJ2-7
v_gene: TRBV14
abundance: once
len: 15
CDR3aa: CASSQDVRDTSEQYF

d_gene: TRBD2
j_gene: TRBJ2-7
v_gene: TRBV5-6
abundance: once
len: 13
CDR3aa: CASSLASGREQYF

d_gene: .
j_gene: TRBJ2-3
v_gene: TRBV10-2
abundance: .
len: 12
CDR3aa: CASSELQVTQYF

d_gene: TRBD1
j_gene: TRBJ2-1
v_gene: TRBV9
abundance: .
len: 13
CDR3aa: CASSRTGASEQFF

d_gene: .
j_gene: TRBJ1-1
v_gene: TRBV6-5
abundance: .
len: 14
CDR3aa: CASRLGARGAEAFF

d_gene: TRBD2
j_gene: TRBJ2-1
v_gene: TRBV7-8
abundance: .
len: 17
CDR3aa: CASSSPRVAGGHHEQFF

d_gene: .
j_gene: TRBJ1-5
v_gene: TRBV30
abundance: .
len: 12
CDR3aa: CACSRTGQPQHF

d_gene: .
j_gene: TRBJ1-1
v_gene: TRBV28
abundance: .
len: 13
CDR3aa: CASSFDRGAEAFF

d_gene: TRBD2
j_gene: TRBJ2-7
v_gene: TRBV6-5
abundance: .
len: 13
CDR3aa: CASSIGRAYEQYF

d_gene: .
j_gene: TRBJ2-4
v_gene: TRBV10-3
abundance: .
len: 15
CDR3aa: CAISPGAQAKNIQYF

d_gene: TRBD2
j_gene: TRBJ2-3
v_gene: TRBV19
abundance: .
len: 14
CDR3aa: CASSMASGSDTQYF

d_gene: .
j_gene: TRBJ2-5
v_gene: TRBV18
abundance: few
len: 11
CDR3aa: CASSPAETQYF

d_gene: .
j_gene: TRBJ2-7
v_gene: TRBV6-5
abundance: once
len: 12
CDR3aa: CASSYLAGEQYF

d_gene: .
j_gene: TRBJ1-1
v_gene: TRBV27
abundance: .
len: 14
CDR3aa: CATHPAGFNTEAFF

d_gene: TRBD1
j_gene: TRBJ1-2
v_gene: TRBV5-4
abundance: .
len: 14
CDR3aa: CASSGWTGAGGYTF

d_gene: TRBD1
j_gene: TRBJ1-1
v_gene: TRBV5-6
abundance: .
len: 14
CDR3aa: CASSLEARGQGSFF

d_gene: .
j_gene: TRBJ2-2
v_gene: TRBV5-1
abundance: .
len: 14
CDR3aa: CASSLAQGGGELFF

d_gene: TRBD1
j_gene: TRBJ1-1
v_gene: TRBV5-1
abundance: .
len: 15
CDR3aa: CASSWGQNMNTEAFF